A selection of T cell receptor beta chains follows, all from one sample in a study of identical twins. TCRdb recomputed calls from the 5' RACE reads with MiXCR, one row per CDR3 protein. The top ten hold around 0.91% of the sample, which has 500,000 to 600,000 distinct CDR3 sequences, around 20% seen once. This sample was also put to use in a study of T cells expressing NK-cell markers.

Sequences were obtained from CD4+ T cells sorted from blood. Receptor source: a woman younger than 30 in good health. Both conserved end residues are part of each CDR3. The D gene is left open where the match is weak. Clone size is stated in some rows and not others, as once, few, many or a class when expanded.

size,V,J,D,DNA,CDR3
few,TRBV9,TRBJ2-5,TRBD1,TGTGCCAGCAGCTCGCGACAGGGGAAAGGGGAGACCCAGTACTTC,CASSSRQGKGETQYF
once,TRBV25-1,TRBJ2-6,NA,TGTGCCAGCAGTGATCAGTACTCTGGGGCCAACGTCCTGACTTTC,CASSDQYSGANVLTF
few,TRBV20-1,TRBJ1-2,NA,TGCAGTGCTAACAGCGGAGATGGTGGCTACACCTTC,CSANSGDGGYTF
NA,TRBV6-1,TRBJ2-7,TRBD1,TGTGCCAGCAGAGCCTCGGACAGGGTCAGCTACGAGCAGTACTTC,CASRASDRVSYEQYF
NA,TRBV10-1,TRBJ1-5,NA,TGCGCCAGCAGTGACTCGTACCAGCCCCAGCATTTT,CASSDSYQPQHF
NA,TRBV20-1,TRBJ2-5,TRBD2,TGCAGTGCTAGCGGCGGGGGGCTGGAGACCCAGTACTTC,CSASGGGLETQYF
few,TRBV20-1,TRBJ2-3,TRBD1,TGCAGTGCTCCCGACAGGGGACGTAGTGTAGATACGCAGTATTTT,CSAPDRGRSVDTQYF
NA,TRBV6-5,TRBJ1-2,NA,TGTGCCAGCAGTTACTCAGGGCTGGGCAGCTCAAGGGTGAATGGCTACACCTTC,CASSYSGLGSSRVNGYTF
many,TRBV7-9,TRBJ2-7,TRBD1,TGTGCCAGCAGCGGACAGGTCTACGAGCAGTACTTC,CASSGQVYEQYF
NA,TRBV2,TRBJ2-5,NA,TGTGCCAGCAGTGAAAGTGCGACCCAGTACTTC,CASSESATQYF
few,TRBV5-1,TRBJ2-2,TRBD2,TGCGCCAGCAGCTTGGATAAGCGGGGACTCTCTACCGGGGAGCTGTTTTTT,CASSLDKRGLSTGELFF
NA,TRBV5-1,TRBJ2-1,NA,TGCGCCAGCAGCTTACCAGGGTCGGCCAATGAGCAGTTCTTC,CASSLPGSANEQFF
many,TRBV12-3/TRBV12-4,TRBJ2-7,NA,TGTGCCAGCAGCTCCCGGGCAGGGCGCTACGAGCAGTACTTC,CASSSRAGRYEQYF
many,TRBV9,TRBJ2-1,NA,TGTGCCAGCAGCGGCAGGCCTGGCAATGAGCAGTTCTTC,CASSGRPGNEQFF
few,TRBV5-1,TRBJ2-1,NA,TGCGCCAGCAGCTCGACGGGGACCTACAATGAGCAGTTCTTC,CASSSTGTYNEQFF
many,TRBV4-3,TRBJ2-1,TRBD2,TGCGCCAGCAGCCAAGGCAAGGGGCTAGCGGGGTACAATGAGCAGTTCTTC,CASSQGKGLAGYNEQFF
NA,TRBV6-1,TRBJ2-5,NA,TGTGCCAGCAGCCGCACGATATATACCGGGACCAACGGGGAGACCCAGTACTTC,CASSRTIYTGTNGETQYF
NA,TRBV10-3,TRBJ1-1,NA,TGTGCCATCAGTGAAGGGCAGGGCGGTGGAGCTTTCTTT,CAISEGQGGGAFF
few,TRBV12-3/TRBV12-4,TRBJ2-3,TRBD2,TGTGCCAGCAGTTTAGGCGGGGGAGATACAGATACGCAGTATTTT,CASSLGGGDTDTQYF